Shown below are 20 T cell receptor beta chains from a single sample sequenced in a study of T-cell reconstitution after alpha-beta-depleted transplantation in children. The library targeted TCRbeta and was prepared with unique molecular identifiers. Via MiXCR, TCRdb re-called the PCR reads, giving one row per CDR3 protein. The data show hundreds of thousands of distinct CDR3 sequences, roughly 26% seen once. Sample: PBMCs, taken before TCRalphabeta/CD19-depleted stem cell transplant. The receptors stem from a girl aged 2-15 years with Fanconi anemia, due to receive a stem cell transplant.

The chain is built from TRBV20-1 and TRBJ1-3; no clear D gene. V was pared by 3 bases and J by 3 bases, with 9 bases between. This CDR3 region has 13 residues. In germline, CDR1 is DFQATT, CDR2 SNEGSKA (reference sequence). The CDR3 bases are TGCAGTGCTAGGCGCCAGAATGGAAACACCATATATTTT. This codes for CSARRQNGNTIYF.

The rearrangement uses TRBV20-1 and TRBJ1-5; 7 bases align to TRBD1. CDR1 is DFQATT and CDR2 is SNEGSKA in the germline V gene (reference sequence). The CDR3 is 14 residues long. V was clipped by 5 bases and J by 3 bases; unmatched bases: 7. CDR3 region: CSAGRQGPNQPQHF. CDR3 bases: TGCAGTGCTGGGCGACAGGGACCCAATCAGCCCCAGCATTTT.

The chain links TRBV20-1 to TRBJ2-3; a possible D gene is TRBD2 (6 bases). With 3 bases removed from V and 0 bases from J, the gap between germline ends came to 19 bases. The length of the CDR3 is 17 residues. The V gene's germline CDR1 is DFQATT and CDR2 SNEGSKA (reference sequence). CDR3 sequence: CSASGRAGRSSTDTQYF. The CDR3 DNA reads as TGCAGTGCTAGCGGCAGGGCGGGACGATCTAGCACAGATACGCAGTATTTT.

J is TRBJ2-3 and V is TRBV10-3; D assignment may be TRBD1 or TRBD2 (5 bases each). Trimming stripped 3 bases from V and 2 bases from J, with 12 bases between. The germline V gene has CDR1 ENHRY and CDR2 SYGVKD. CDR3 length equals 15 residues. CDR3: CAISDYVGPTDTQYF. Here the CDR3 DNA reads TGTGCCATCAGTGATTATGTGGGACCCACAGATACGCAGTATTTT.

This chain links TRBV18 with TRBJ2-7, with D possibly being TRBD1 or TRBD2 (6 bases each). Germline V gives CDR1 KGHSH, CDR2 LQKENI. The CDR3 has 14 residues. V lost 3 bases and J 3 bases, leaving 12 bases between the germline ends. The CDR3 here is CASSPAGTFYEQYF. The CDR3 DNA reads as TGTGCCAGCTCACCGGCGGGGACATTCTACGAGCAGTACTTC. Supplemented by reference TRBV18 and TRBJ2-7, the full variable domain reads NAGVMQNPRHLVRRRGQEARLRCSPMKGHSHVYWYRQLPEEGLKFMVYLQKENIIDESGMPKERFSAEFPKEGPSILRIQQVVRGDSAAYFCASSPAGTFYEQYFGPGTRLTVT.

There are many counts of this clonotype. The chain employs TRBV9 and TRBJ2-7; the D is unclear. This CDR3 spans 13 amino acids. Germline CDR1 SGDLS, CDR2 YYNGEE. Trimming pared 3 bases from V and 0 bases from J, leaving 7 bases between. The CDR3, as DNA: TGTGCCAGCAGCGCCTTTAGCTCCTACGAGCAGTACTTC. Translating it yields CASSAFSSYEQYF.

The chain carries TRBV9 and TRBJ2-2, with D perhaps TRBD1 (5 bases). Trimming removed 4 bases from V and 1 base from J, with 14 bases in between. In germline, CDR1 is SGDLS, CDR2 YYNGEE. The CDR3 has 16 residues. CDR3 in DNA: TGTGCCAGCAGCACCCTCACAGGAGAGAACACCGGGGAGCTGTTTTTT. This translates into CASSTLTGENTGELFF.

With regard to this clonotype: This sequence may be a read error, since a much larger clone differs from it by one base. V gene TRBV10-3 combines with J gene TRBJ2-7; D unclear. Germline V gene data show CDR1 as ENHRY and CDR2 as SYGVKD. This CDR3 has 11 residues. The germline V and J ends were trimmed by 4 bases and 9 bases, with 10 bases remaining between them. CDR3 nucleotides: TGTGCCATCAGTGGTACAGCTGCGCAGTACTTC. Translated, it gives CAISGTAAQYF.

As for this clonotype: A clone one base away is much larger, so this may be a read error. This chain uses TRBV5-5 with TRBJ1-1; no definite D call. Germline V gene data show CDR1 as SGHKS and CDR2 as YYEKEE (reference sequence). The CDR3 is 15 residues long. The V and J ends lost 0 bases and 1 base respectively, with 10 bases between them. As DNA, the CDR3 is TGTGCCAGCAGCTTGGGATCTTTAGGGAACACTGAAGCTTTCTTT. Translated: CASSLGSLGNTEAFF. Full variable domain (remainder filled in from reference TRBV5-5 and TRBJ1-1): DAGVTQSPTHLIKTRGQQVTLRCSPISGHKSVSWYQQVLGQGPQFIFQYYEKEERGRGNFPDRFSARQFPNYSSELNVNALLLGDSALYLCASSLGSLGNTEAFFGQGTRLTVV.

The gene calls are TRBV18 and TRBJ2-1; D is undetermined. Germline lookup yields CDR1 KGHSH and CDR2 LQKENI. This CDR3 comprises 11 residues. The ends were cut back, 4 bases at V and 8 bases at J, with 6 bases in the middle. As DNA, the CDR3 is TGTGCCAGCTCACAGAGTCATGAGCAGTTCTTC. It specifies CASSQSHEQFF.

The chain is built from TRBV18 and TRBJ2-2; 12 bases align to TRBD2. Germline assignment: CDR1 KGHSH and CDR2 LQKENI. Trimming took 0 bases from V and 7 from J; bases not matched to a gene: 6. The CDR3 loop spans 17 amino acids. The CDR3 nucleotides are TGTGCCAGCTCACCACCGGGACTAGCGGGCCCTAACGGGGAGCTGTTTTTT. This translates into CASSPPGLAGPNGELFF.

This clonotype was found many times. The V and J genes are TRBV5-1 and TRBJ1-4; D might be TRBD1 (6 bases). This CDR3 comprises 14 residues. Germline-derived CDR1 and CDR2 are SGHRS and YFSETQ. Trimming pared 3 bases from V and 3 bases from J, leaving 9 bases between. The CDR3 protein is CASSSDRPNEKLFF. The CDR3 nucleotides are TGCGCCAGCAGCTCAGACAGGCCTAATGAAAAACTGTTTTTT.

Ten or more counts support this clonotype. The rearrangement uses TRBV9 and TRBJ2-1; 7 bases agree with TRBD1. The CDR3 runs to 17 residues. J gave up 4 bases and V 0 bases, and 10 bases lay outside the gene matches. CDR1 and CDR2 (germline): SGDLS, YYNGEE. CDR3 residues: CASSVVRDRVAYNEQFF. CDR3 nucleotides: TGTGCCAGCAGCGTAGTTAGAGACAGGGTTGCGTACAATGAGCAGTTCTTC.

The table lists this clonotype with many counts. The chain couples TRBV29-1 to TRBJ2-1, with D perhaps matching TRBD2 (5 bases). The CDR3 runs to 16 residues. The V end was cut by 4 bases, the J end by 0 bases, with 16 bases between. From germline, CDR1 is SQVTM and CDR2 ANQGSEA. CDR3 in DNA: TGCAGCGTTGTAGATAGGGTAGAGGGCTCCTACAATGAGCAGTTCTTC. Its protein product is CSVVDRVEGSYNEQFF.

This clonotype was detected a few times. The DNA for the CDR3 is TGTGCCAGCAGTGATGATCCAGGCCCGGGACTAGCGGGGTACAATGAGCAGTTCTTC. Its protein product is CASSDDPGPGLAGYNEQFF. The chain is built from TRBV25-1 and TRBJ2-1; 13 bases match TRBD2. J gave up 4 bases and V 3 bases, and 12 bases lay outside the gene matches. The CDR3 is 19 residues long. Looked up from germline, CDR1 is MGHDK and CDR2 is SYGVNS.

This clonotype was recorded only once. The chain couples TRBV28 to TRBJ2-3; perhaps TRBD2 as D (6 bases). V lost 0 bases and J 2 bases, leaving 9 bases between the germline ends. Looked up from germline, CDR1 is MDHEN and CDR2 is SYDVKM. This CDR3 has 15 residues. The CDR3: CASSLWGRSTDTQYF. The CDR3 DNA follows: TGTGCCAGCAGTTTATGGGGGAGGTCCACAGATACGCAGTATTTT.

This rearrangement joins TRBV12-3 or TRBV12-4 to TRBJ1-5; D perhaps matches TRBD1 (6 bases). The CDR3 has 17 amino acids. Trimming took off 1 base at V and 1 base at J, with 14 bases between the two ends. CDR3 nucleotides: TGTGCCAGCAGTTTAGTTATGGGGGGCGCGAGCAATCAGCCCCAGCATTTT. It translates to CASSLVMGGASNQPQHF.

The genes are TRBV20-1 and TRBJ2-7, with D tentatively TRBD1 or TRBD2 (5 bases each). Trimming removed 3 bases at V and 3 bases at J, with 12 bases between. The CDR3 totals 13 residues. CDR1 and CDR2 from the germline V gene are DFQATT and SNEGSKA (reference sequence). The CDR3 DNA is TGCAGTGCTAGCGGGACCGTAATCTACGAGCAGTACTTC. Translating it yields CSASGTVIYEQYF.

The sample holds a few counts of this clonotype. The chain combines TRBV9 with TRBJ2-7; 9 bases map to TRBD1. In germline, CDR1 is SGDLS, CDR2 YYNGEE. Trimming removed 2 bases from V and 2 bases from J; junction bases left unmatched: 5. The CDR3 extends over 15 amino acids. The CDR3 protein is CASSVGTGLTYEQYF. CDR3 DNA: TGTGCCAGCAGCGTGGGGACAGGGTTAACCTACGAGCAGTACTTC.

Only a few counts were recorded for this clonotype. The chain links TRBV29-1 to TRBJ2-6; D ambiguous. CDR3 length: 15 amino acids. Germline V gives CDR1 SQVTM, CDR2 ANQGSEA. The V and J ends lost 0 bases and 1 base respectively, with 7 bases between them. CDR3 loop: CSVEDPWSGANVLTF. The CDR3 nucleotides read TGCAGCGTTGAAGATCCGTGGTCTGGGGCCAACGTCCTGACTTTC.